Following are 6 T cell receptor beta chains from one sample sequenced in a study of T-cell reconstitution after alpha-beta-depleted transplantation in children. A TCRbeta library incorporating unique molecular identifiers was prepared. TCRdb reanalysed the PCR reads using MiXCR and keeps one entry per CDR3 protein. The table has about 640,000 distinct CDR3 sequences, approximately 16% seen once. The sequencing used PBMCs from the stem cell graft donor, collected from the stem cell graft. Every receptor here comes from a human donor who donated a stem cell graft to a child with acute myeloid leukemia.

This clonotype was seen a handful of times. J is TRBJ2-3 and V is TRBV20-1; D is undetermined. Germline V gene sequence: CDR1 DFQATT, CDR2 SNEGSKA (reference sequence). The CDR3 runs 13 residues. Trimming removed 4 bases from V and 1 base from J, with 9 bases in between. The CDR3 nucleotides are TGCAGTGCTATCCTTAGGGGCACAGATACGCAGTATTTT. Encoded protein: CSAILRGTDTQYF.

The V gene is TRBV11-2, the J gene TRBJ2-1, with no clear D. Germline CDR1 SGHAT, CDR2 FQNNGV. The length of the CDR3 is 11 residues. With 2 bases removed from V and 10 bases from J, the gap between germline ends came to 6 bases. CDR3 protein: CASSLIWEQFF. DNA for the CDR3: TGTGCCAGCAGCTTAATCTGGGAGCAGTTCTTC.

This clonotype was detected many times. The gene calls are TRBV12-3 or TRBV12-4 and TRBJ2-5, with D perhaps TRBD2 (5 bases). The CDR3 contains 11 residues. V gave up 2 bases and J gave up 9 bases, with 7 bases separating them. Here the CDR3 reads CASSLRGAQYF. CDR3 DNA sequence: TGTGCCAGCAGTTTACGGGGTGCCCAGTACTTC.

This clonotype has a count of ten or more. As DNA, the CDR3 is TGCAGCGGGGGCGAGGGTGGCTACACCTTC. Its translation is CSGGEGGYTF. The J gene is TRBJ1-2, the V gene TRBV29-1; tentatively, D is TRBD1 (5 bases). Trimming removed 7 bases from V and 7 bases from J, with 10 bases in between. CDR1 SQVTM and CDR2 ANQGSEA come from the germline V gene. This CDR3 comprises 10 residues.

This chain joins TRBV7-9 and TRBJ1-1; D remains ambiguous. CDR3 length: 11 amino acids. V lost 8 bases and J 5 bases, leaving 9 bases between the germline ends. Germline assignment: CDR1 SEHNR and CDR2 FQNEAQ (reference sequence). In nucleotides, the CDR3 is TGTGCCAGCGGTGGTTGGACTGAAGCTTTCTTT. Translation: CASGGWTEAFF.

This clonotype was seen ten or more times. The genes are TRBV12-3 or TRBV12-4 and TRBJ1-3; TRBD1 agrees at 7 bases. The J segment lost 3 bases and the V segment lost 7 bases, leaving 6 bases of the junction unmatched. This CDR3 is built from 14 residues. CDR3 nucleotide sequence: TGTGCCAGCATCCCTCAGGGGGTTGGAAACACCATATATTTT. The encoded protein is CASIPQGVGNTIYF.